Sequencing of this T cell receptor (beta chain) was carried out in a study of regulatory T cells in long-lasting Graves disease (TCRdb year 2021). As for the study more broadly: Antithyroid drugs had been taken for less than 3 months by newly diagnosed Graves' disease patients. Peripheral blood TCR sequencing and RNA sequencing compared persistent Graves' disease patients with newly diagnosed Graves' disease patients. The study was conducted in China and was registered as a clinical trial. A total of roughly 35 samples underwent TCR sequencing: some 13 from persistent and some 20 from newly diagnosed Graves' disease patients. What the study reported, not specific to this receptor: Only peripheral blood was studied, because thyroid tissue, the primary lesion, was inaccessible. Patients with persistent disease shared more public clonotypes (about 3,000) than newly diagnosed patients did (966). Lower TCR Shannon entropy and fewer highly expanded clones were observed in persistent Graves' disease patients than in newly diagnosed patients, which suggested clonal expansion. Sequencing and analysis were limited to the TCR beta chain. The authors noted that the small sample size was a limitation that may lower accuracy.

The library was obtained by multiplex PCR. The sequencing machine was an Illumina HiSeq 4000. To build TCR beta libraries, CDR3 regions were amplified by Arm-PCR using iRepertoire HTBI primers. Before sequencing, the PCR products underwent gel purification. Concerning the study's data processing: Gene usage analysis of CDR3 amino acid clonotypes relied on the roughly 60 TRBV and 13 to 15 TRBJ segments identified across samples. COPE and FqMerger were used to merge the filtered high-quality paired reads into contigs. Contigs were aligned with BLAST to IMGT TRBV, TRBD and TRBJ reference genes, and CDR3 was defined per IMGT. Any clonotype with a frequency above 0.1% was classified as a highly expanded clone. Shannon entropy served as the measure of repertoire diversity, while the Gini coefficient captured V-J evenness. A clonotype was considered public if more than one individual shared it. Using fastp trimming at Q25 and MiXCR clonotype assembly, TCRdb reanalyzed the public sequencing data and kept in-frame beta chains. Identical CDR3 proteins give one entry, which carries the most common genes and DNA. TCRdb's processing, not the authors' own work, is the source of the V and J calls. The sample profile shows 250,000 or so distinct CDR3 sequences; more than 15% of them were found once. The ten largest clones represent less than 15% of the sample.

In the paper's terms, the time point label means: newly diagnosed GD, antithyroid drugs for less than 3 months. For both TCR sequencing and RNA sequencing, RNA was extracted from PBMCs using TRIzol. The diagnosis of Graves' disease was made according to American Thyroid Association guidelines. Recruitment of patients was carried out at an endocrinology department in Xi'an, China. From each patient, around 8.3 milliliters of peripheral blood was collected into an EDTA anticoagulant tube. Ficoll Paque Plus density gradient separation was used to isolate PBMCs, and no further T cell sorting was performed. An Agilent 2100 Bioanalyzer and agarose gel were used to check RNA quality, and a NanoDrop 2000 was used to measure RNA concentration. This clonotype appeared many times. Its antigen remains unidentified. No much larger clone exists at a distance of one base, and base qualities are not known. These data were also reused for a study on T cells in Graves' hyperthyroidism and ophthalmopathy. As the second publication notes: Graves' hyperthyroidism was defined as stable when no progression to ophthalmopathy occurred over 18 months of follow-up. Hyperthyroidism patients were newly diagnosed, with disease duration under 2 months, and aged 18 to 65 years. The study excluded patients with uncontrolled infections, other autoimmune diseases, pregnancy or lactation. Diagnoses relied on clinical symptoms, serum thyroxine and TRAb, thyroid ultrasound and orbital computed tomography. The TCR CDR3 was subjected to a first round of RT-PCR using the HTBI primer set and the Qiagen OneStep RT-PCR kit. Blood samples also contained most of the expanded thyroid clonotypes (frequency above 0.001), which suggests that blood repertoires may reflect thyroid immune responses. A 13 V-J signature model separated ophthalmopathy from stable hyperthyroidism, with approximately 87% sensitivity and roughly 84% specificity in cross-validation and 80%/75% in testing. During validation, the model predicted progression to ophthalmopathy a median of about 6.3 months ahead of onset, with roughly 65% sensitivity and around 72% specificity. To identify TCR V-J signatures that set the groups apart, the researchers used a discovery cohort of about a hundred patients, made up of fewer than 50 with Graves' ophthalmopathy and 57 with stable Graves' hyperthyroidism. Prospective prediction of ophthalmopathy was tested in an independent validation cohort of 18 to 20 hyperthyroidism patients and 15 to 17 patients who later progressed to ophthalmopathy. The approximately 97 discovery patients were randomly divided into training and test sets at a 7:3 ratio. The study also compared thyroid tissue and blood T-cell repertoires from about 6 Graves' hyperthyroidism patients. Once sampling was done, hyperthyroidism patients were given methimazole at a starting dose of 30 mg daily, whereas ophthalmopathy patients were given high-dose intravenous methylprednisolone. Libraries were constructed in a second round of multiplex PCR, after which size selection and purification were carried out. Paired-end sequencing of the libraries was performed with 100 bp reads on an Illumina HiSeq2000. SOAPnuke was used to process the raw data, removing reads that contained adapters or uncalled bases, had a mean Phred below 15, or lacked an exact match to the constant primer or identifier. High-quality paired reads were merged with COPE v1.2.5, and unique nucleotide sequences were defined as clonotypes. MiTCR v1.1 was used to align clonotypes to the IMGT TRBV, TRBD and TRBJ reference segments. Only V-J combinations with frequency above 0.0001, covering 99% to 99.2% of repertoires, were analysed. A TCS score was defined as the ratio of F50 (clonal expansion) to E x V (chaos), with BLOSUM62-based TCRdist applied between CDR3 peptides within each V-J. Welch's t-statistics and random forest reduced fewer than 550 V-J features to roughly 13, which were used in a naive Bayes classifier (R e1071). Sample size was not statistically predetermined, and investigators were not blinded to group allocation. According to the paper, TCR Vbeta CDR3 sequencing was carried out on 120 to 150 peripheral blood samples, which came from 40 to 45 ophthalmopathy, under 85 hyperthyroidism and approximately 17 progressor patients.

The sequencing used peripheral blood mononuclear cells (PBMCs), collected at new diagnosis, from a patient treated with antithyroid drugs. The source of this sequence is a woman in her twenties or thirties with Graves disease. Donor details come from another sample of the same person, matched by shared clones.

The sequence in DNA is TGTGCCACCAGTGATTCAGGGGGCAATGAGCAGTTCTTC. Its coded protein is CATSDSGGNEQFF. The chain uses TRBV24-1 and TRBJ2-1, and 7 junctional nucleotides match TRBD1. Trimmed from V: 2 bases; trimmed from J: 6 bases; junction bases lacking a gene match: 0. The CDR3, cysteine through phenylalanine, is 13 amino acids long. Only the CDR3 region is kept as DNA, spanning 39 bases read in frame from base 1. CDR1 and CDR2, per the germline V gene, are KGHDR and SFDVKD.